The 25 T cell receptor beta chains below come from one sample, sequenced in a study of early stage breast cancer tumors. This table comes from immunoSEQ multiplex PCR, and its TCRdb copy is limited to in-frame clones, with some not included. The repertoire holds more than 55,000 clones, about 83% seen once, with nearly 3.5% in the top ten. The sequenced sample was blood. These receptors all come from a person aged 25 to 45 with breast cancer.

A few counts support this clone. This chain uses TRBV7-6 with TRBJ1-4; D gene unclear. V gave up 1 base and J gave up 8 bases, with 11 bases separating them. CDR3 length equals 14 residues. CDR1 is SGHVS and CDR2 is FNYEAQ in the germline V gene. The CDR3 loop reads CASSLVVLGEKLFF. As DNA, the CDR3 is TGTGCCAGCAGCTTAGTCGTGCTGGGAGAAAAACTGTTTTTT. Full variable domain (missing parts from reference TRBV7-6 and TRBJ1-4): GAGVSQSPRYKVTKRGQDVALRCDPISGHVSLYWYRQALGQGPEFLTYFNYEAQQDKSGLPNDRFSAERPEGSISTLTIQRTEQRDSAMYRCASSLVVLGEKLFFGSGTQLSVL.

Only one count was recorded for this clone. The V call is TRBV2, the J call TRBJ1-4; 7 bases match TRBD1. V lost 6 bases, J lost 7 bases, and 14 bases stayed unmatched. Germline CDR1 reads SNHLY; CDR2 reads FYNNEI. The CDR3 loop spans 16 amino acids. The CDR3 nucleotides are TGTGCCAGCAGCAGCCCGGGACAGAGCCCTGTTGAAAAACTGTTTTTT. Translating it yields CASSSPGQSPVEKLFF.

J is TRBJ1-1 and V is TRBV6-5, with a possible D match to TRBD1 (6 bases). The length of the CDR3 is 12 residues. Germline loops: CDR1 MNHEY, CDR2 SVGAGI. Deletions cut 5 bases from V and 4 bases from J, with 8 bases between. CDR3 sequence (DNA): TGTGCCAGCAGTGCGGGGGCCACTGAAGCTTTCTTT. Translation gives CASSAGATEAFF.

The CDR3 nucleotides are TGTGCCAGCAGCTGGACAGCAAACTATGGCTACACCTTC. This codes for CASSWTANYGYTF. The chain links TRBV5-8 to TRBJ1-2; a possible D gene is TRBD1 (6 bases). Germline V gives CDR1 SGHTS, CDR2 YDEGEE. V was cut by 3 bases and J by 2 bases, with 8 bases left in between. The CDR3 loop spans 13 amino acids.

This clone appeared a single time. DNA of the CDR3: TGCGCCAGCAGCCAACCCCTTAATCAGCCCCAGCATTTT. Translating gives CASSQPLNQPQHF. The V call is TRBV4-1, the J call TRBJ1-5; the D is unclear. This CDR3 is built from 13 residues. From germline, CDR1 is MGHRA and CDR2 YSYEKL. V was trimmed by 2 bases and J by 4 bases, leaving 6 bases between them.

The rearrangement links TRBV5-1 to TRBJ1-1; 7 nucleotides line up with TRBD1. From germline, CDR1 is SGHRS and CDR2 YFSETQ. Unmatched junction bases numbered 6, after V lost 4 bases and J lost 6 bases. There are 13 residues in the CDR3. In DNA, the CDR3 is TGCGCCAGCAGCCGGGACAGCCCCGCTGAAGCTTTCTTT. Translated, it gives CASSRDSPAEAFF.

This clone was observed a handful of times. The V call is TRBV6-1, the J call TRBJ1-1, with D possibly matching TRBD1 (5 bases). Trimming took off 0 bases at V and 2 bases at J, with 10 bases between the two ends. This CDR3 spans 15 amino acids. Germline V CDR1 and CDR2: MNHNS, SASEGT. CDR3 nucleotide sequence: TGTGCCAGCAGTGAAGCCGTAGGGGTTAACACTGAAGCTTTCTTT. Residues: CASSEAVGVNTEAFF.

V gene TRBV18 combines with J gene TRBJ2-7; 8 nucleotides match TRBD2. Trimming took 3 bases from V and 2 from J; bases not matched to a gene: 12. Germline assignment: CDR1 KGHSH and CDR2 LQKENI. This CDR3 is built from 17 residues. CDR3 DNA sequence: TGTGCCAGCTCACCGTCGGGGGGGCTAGCGGATACCTACGAGCAGTACTTC. Amino acids: CASSPSGGLADTYEQYF.

The sample holds one count of this clone. The CDR3 reads CASIDYTGELFF. In DNA form, the CDR3 reads TGTGCCAGCATAGATTACACCGGGGAGCTGTTTTTT. This chain connects TRBV25-1 to TRBJ2-2; no clear D gene. The CDR3 runs to 12 residues. With 7 bases removed from V and 3 bases from J, the gap between germline ends came to 6 bases. The germline V gene has CDR1 MGHDK and CDR2 SYGVNS.

This chain links TRBV6-5 with TRBJ1-2, with D maybe TRBD1 (6 bases). Trimming took 5 bases from V and 4 from J, leaving 11 bases between them. This CDR3 has 13 residues. The germline V gene encodes CDR1 MNHEY and CDR2 SVGAGI. The CDR3 region has the DNA TGTGCCAGCAGTGAGGGGGTGCGCTATGGCTACACCTTC. This gives the protein CASSEGVRYGYTF.

The rearrangement joins TRBV19 to TRBJ2-7, with a tentative D call TRBD1 (6 bases). CDR3 length: 14 amino acids. Germline CDR1 LNHDA, CDR2 SQIVND (reference sequence). The ends were cut back, 3 bases at V and 3 bases at J, with 12 bases in the middle. The CDR3 reads CASSIGSRGYEQYF. In DNA, the CDR3 is TGTGCCAGTAGTATCGGCAGCAGGGGCTACGAGCAGTACTTC.

V is TRBV19 and J is TRBJ1-2, with D unclear. CDR1 is LNHDA, CDR2 SQIVND, per germline (reference sequence). This CDR3 is 15 amino acids long. V was shortened by 5 bases and J by 3 bases, with 16 bases between the two germline ends. The CDR3 reads CASSLGRPSHYGYTF. For the CDR3, the DNA is TGTGCCAGTAGTTTGGGCAGGCCAAGTCACTATGGCTACACCTTC.

This clone has a handful of counts. The gene calls are TRBV4-2 and TRBJ1-2; a possible D gene is TRBD1 (6 bases). CDR1 and CDR2 from the germline V gene are LGHNA and YNFKEQ. The CDR3 is 14 amino acids. The V and J ends lost 1 base and 3 bases respectively, with 9 bases between them. The DNA of the CDR3 is TGTGCCAGCAGCCAAGGCAGGGGAGACTATGGCTACACCTTC. Translated, it gives CASSQGRGDYGYTF.

This clone was counted once. CDR3 loop: CASSDSLTGIYGYTF. As DNA, the CDR3 is TGTGCCAGCAGTGATAGTTTGACAGGGATCTATGGCTACACCTTC. The rearrangement joins TRBV6-1 to TRBJ1-2, with 7 bases fitting TRBD1. CDR3 length equals 15 residues. Per germline, CDR1 MNHNS and CDR2 SASEGT. The junction had 8 bases not matched to a gene; V was cut back by 3 bases and J by 4 bases.

This clone has just a few counts. The V and J genes are TRBV30 and TRBJ1-1; no reliable D call. This CDR3 region has 15 residues. V lost 1 base to trimming and J lost 2 bases, with 14 bases between them. In germline, CDR1 is GTSNPN, CDR2 SVGIG (reference sequence). CDR3 nucleotides: TGTGCCTGGAGTGCGAGGAGGCAGCTTAACACTGAAGCTTTCTTT. The encoded protein is CAWSARRQLNTEAFF.

V and J are TRBV4-1 and TRBJ1-2; TRBD1 might be the D (6 bases). From germline, CDR1 is MGHRA and CDR2 YSYEKL. CDR3 length: 18 amino acids. The V and J ends lost 4 bases and 1 base respectively, with 22 bases between them. CDR3 amino acids: CASSRQSTGFSYNYGYTF. CDR3 DNA sequence: TGCGCCAGCAGCCGACAGAGCACAGGGTTCTCCTATAACTATGGCTACACCTTC.

V is TRBV7-6 and J is TRBJ1-4, with 7 bases aligning to TRBD1. The CDR3 spans 17 residues. V lost 3 bases, J lost 4 bases, and 11 bases stayed unmatched. Germline V gene sequence: CDR1 SGHVS, CDR2 FNYEAQ. The CDR3 DNA reads as TGTGCCAGCAGCTTCCAGCCCCCGGGACAGCTTAATGAAAAACTGTTTTTT. It specifies CASSFQPPGQLNEKLFF.

DNA of the CDR3: TGTGCCAGCAGCCCTAGCGGGAGCCAAGAGACCCAGTACTTC. It codes for CASSPSGSQETQYF. The chain is built from TRBV11-2 and TRBJ2-5; 10 bases are shared with TRBD2. The V gene's germline CDR1 is SGHAT and CDR2 FQNNGV. The ends lost 5 bases at V and 1 base at J; junction bases unmatched: 1. This CDR3 contains 14 residues.

This chain joins TRBV10-3 and TRBJ1-1; 9 bases map to TRBD1. V was clipped by 4 bases and J by 1 base; unmatched bases: 1. The germline CDR1 and CDR2 sequences are ENHRY and SYGVKD. There are 14 residues in the CDR3. CDR3 coding DNA: TGTGCCATCAGTGTGGGACAGGGGAACACTGAAGCTTTCTTT. Amino acids: CAISVGQGNTEAFF.

This chain links TRBV7-9 with TRBJ2-3; TRBD2 aligns across 10 bases. V lost 4 bases, J lost 2 bases, and 3 bases stayed unmatched. CDR3 length: 15 residues. Germline lookup yields CDR1 SEHNR and CDR2 FQNEAQ (reference sequence). DNA for the CDR3: TGTGCCAGCAGCTGGGGACTAGCGACCACAGATACGCAGTATTTT. It yields the protein CASSWGLATTDTQYF.

The chain recombines TRBV7-9 with TRBJ2-5, with unresolved D. V was shortened by 0 bases and J by 5 bases, with 10 bases between the two germline ends. Looked up from germline, CDR1 is SEHNR and CDR2 is FQNEAQ (reference sequence). CDR3 length: 14 residues. The CDR3 nucleotides read TGTGCCAGCAGCTTAGCGGCGTGGATTGAGACCCAGTACTTC. This gives the protein CASSLAAWIETQYF. Complete variable domain (other parts from reference TRBV7-9 and TRBJ2-5): DTGVSQNPRHKITKRGQNVTFRCDPISEHNRLYWYRQTLGQGPEFLTYFQNEAQLEKSRLLSDRFSAERPKGSFSTLEIQRTEQGDSAMYLCASSLAAWIETQYFGPGTRLLVL.

The chain is built from TRBV5-1 and TRBJ2-3; D is undetermined. V lost 0 bases, J lost 8 bases, and 13 bases lay in between. CDR1 and CDR2 from the germline V gene are SGHRS and YFSETQ. This CDR3 is 14 amino acids long. Here the CDR3 reads CASSLALPRSTQYF. DNA for the CDR3: TGCGCCAGCAGCTTGGCTCTCCCGAGGAGTACGCAGTATTTT.

The chain couples TRBV18 to TRBJ1-5, with TRBD1 as a possible D gene (6 bases). Germline-derived CDR1 and CDR2 are KGHSH and LQKENI. CDR3 length: 18 residues. The V gene lost 1 base and the J gene lost 1 base, with 17 bases spanning the gap. CDR3 loop: CASSPQFGGGISNQPQHF. For the CDR3, the DNA is TGTGCCAGCTCACCACAGTTCGGAGGGGGTATAAGCAATCAGCCCCAGCATTTT.

The CDR3: CASSLGWGTNLPYEQYF. CDR3 nucleotide sequence: TGCGCCAGCAGCTTGGGGTGGGGGACCAACCTCCCCTACGAGCAGTACTTC. This chain connects TRBV5-1 to TRBJ2-7, with D tentatively TRBD1 or TRBD2 (5 bases each). Germline assignment: CDR1 SGHRS and CDR2 YFSETQ. Deletions cut 0 bases from V and 2 bases from J, with 18 bases between. This CDR3 has 17 residues.

The rearrangement uses TRBV19 and TRBJ1-5; 7 bases match TRBD1. Germline V gene data show CDR1 as LNHDA and CDR2 as SQIVND (reference sequence). The CDR3 has 17 amino acids. V lost 3 bases and J lost 2; bases outside the gene matches: 10. CDR3 sequence (DNA): TGTGCCAGTAGTATCCCGGGACAGTGGAATGGCAATCAGCCCCAGCATTTT. Residues: CASSIPGQWNGNQPQHF.